One sample yielded the 13 T cell receptor beta chains listed below, sequenced in a study of shared clonotypes between healthy human individuals (dated by TCRdb to 2020 to 2022). Libraries were made using the immunoSEQ multiplex PCR assay. The clones in this table, taken by TCRdb from immuneACCESS, are in-frame only. Not every clone is retained; where verified, under half of the shortfall comes from an unresolved V gene, and the cause of the rest is unknown. This sample holds roughly 2.5 million clones; roughly 92% were observed only once. Jointly, the top ten make up over 0.12% of the sample. The specimen sequenced was naive CD4+ T cells sorted from blood. According to the study, the label for this sample's cell subset or site signals: CD45RA+ positively selected. The receptors come from a man between 18 and 29 years old in good health.

The V and J genes are TRBV5-6 and TRBJ2-3, with TRBD2 matching 14 bases. The germline gives CDR1 SGHDT, CDR2 YYEEEE. CDR3 length equals 17 residues. V was clipped by 3 bases and J by 0 bases; unmatched bases: 3. CDR3 in amino acids: CASSWTSGRSSTDTQYF. The CDR3 nucleotides are TGTGCCAGCAGCTGGACTAGCGGGAGGTCTAGCACAGATACGCAGTATTTT. Full variable domain (missing parts from reference TRBV5-6 and TRBJ2-3): DAGVTQSPTHLIKTRGQQVTLRCSPKSGHDTVSWYQQALGQGPQFIFQYYEEEERQRGNFPDRFSGHQFPNYSSELNVNALLLGDSALYLCASSWTSGRSSTDTQYFGPGTRLTVL.

The V call is TRBV5-4, the J call TRBJ1-4; D not resolved. The germline V and J ends were trimmed by 0 bases and 0 bases, with 9 bases remaining between them. CDR3 length: 16 residues. Germline V gene data show CDR1 as SGHNT and CDR2 as YYREEE (reference sequence). The CDR3 nucleotides are TGTGCCAGCAGCTTGGCCAGCGGGTCAACTAATGAAAAACTGTTTTTT. It encodes CASSLASGSTNEKLFF.

Here the CDR3 reads CASTRENLSTLSPLHF. The CDR3 DNA follows: TGTGCCAGCACCAGGGAGAACTTGAGCACCCTGTCACCCCTCCACTTT. The chain uses TRBV2 and TRBJ1-6; weak D call: TRBD1 (5 bases). This CDR3 has 16 residues. V gave up 7 bases and J gave up 10 bases, with 23 bases separating them. CDR1 is SNHLY and CDR2 is FYNNEI in the germline V gene.

This sequence joins TRBV15 and TRBJ1-5; unclear D gene. The CDR3 consists of 12 residues. V gave up 5 bases and J gave up 4 bases, with 6 bases separating them. CDR1 and CDR2 (germline): LNHNV, YYDKDF (reference sequence). The CDR3 coding sequence is TGTGCCACCAGCGAAGCTAATCAGCCCCAGCATTTT. It specifies CATSEANQPQHF.

V gene TRBV9 combines with J gene TRBJ2-1; D possibly corresponds to TRBD2 (5 bases). Per germline, CDR1 SGDLS and CDR2 YYNGEE. This CDR3 has 15 residues. V dropped 0 bases and J dropped 2 bases, with 9 bases sitting between them. The CDR3 sequence is CASSVGGLAYNEQFF. CDR3 sequence (DNA): TGTGCCAGCAGCGTAGGAGGGTTGGCCTACAATGAGCAGTTCTTC.

To note about this clone: The sample holds other DNA sequences that translate to the same CDR3. The CDR3 region is CASSPGLTYEQYF. In DNA form, the CDR3 reads TGTGCCAGCAGCCCCGGACTTACCTACGAGCAGTACTTC. The genes are TRBV5-6 and TRBJ2-7; D may be TRBD2 (5 bases). The CDR3 spans 13 residues. In germline, CDR1 is SGHDT, CDR2 YYEEEE. Trimming took 4 bases from V and 2 from J, leaving 10 bases between them.

This chain joins TRBV10-3 and TRBJ2-2; D uncertain. This CDR3 spans 14 amino acids. Germline loops: CDR1 ENHRY, CDR2 SYGVKD. V lost 0 bases to trimming and J lost 3 bases, with 5 bases between them. For the CDR3, the DNA is TGTGCCATCAGTGAGTCAACGGACACCGGGGAGCTGTTTTTT. This codes for CAISESTDTGELFF.

The chain has TRBV6-6 and TRBJ2-7; D is perhaps TRBD1 or TRBD2 (5 bases each). The germline gives CDR1 MNHNY, CDR2 SVGAGI (reference sequence). The germline V and J ends were trimmed by 7 bases and 0 bases, with 16 bases remaining between them. CDR3 size: 15 residues. The CDR3 sequence: CASNNGARSSYEQYF. CDR3 sequence (DNA): TGTGCCAGCAACAACGGGGCTAGGAGCTCCTACGAGCAGTACTTC.

This chain links TRBV19 with TRBJ1-1; 7 nucleotides align to TRBD1. Unmatched junction bases numbered 13, after V lost 3 bases and J lost 6 bases. CDR3 length: 16 residues. The germline V gene has CDR1 LNHDA and CDR2 SQIVND (reference sequence). The CDR3 coding sequence is TGTGCCAGTAGTATCTTGACAGGGAGGAGGGTGGCTGAAGCTTTCTTT. Its translation is CASSILTGRRVAEAFF.

With regard to this clone: Distinct nucleotide sequences in the sample also encode this CDR3. The V and J genes are TRBV6-5 and TRBJ2-3; no firm D call. V was cut by 4 bases and J by 0 bases, with 8 bases left in between. In germline, CDR1 is MNHEY, CDR2 SVGAGI. The CDR3 sequence is 14 residues long. CDR3 amino acids: CASSLGTSTDTQYF. CDR3 bases: TGTGCCAGCAGTTTGGGAACCAGCACAGATACGCAGTATTTT.

V and J are TRBV2 and TRBJ2-2, with TRBD2 matching 12 bases. With 8 bases clipped from V and 4 bases from J, the junction kept 5 bases outside the gene matches. This CDR3 contains 15 residues. In germline, CDR1 is SNHLY, CDR2 FYNNEI. CDR3 DNA: TGTGCCAGCCTAGCGGGGGGGCGGAGCACCGGGGAGCTGTTTTTT. It encodes CASLAGGRSTGELFF.

This chain uses TRBV10-3 with TRBJ2-3; the D is unclear. Germline CDR1 ENHRY, CDR2 SYGVKD. The CDR3 covers 16 residues. The ends were cut back, 3 bases at V and 4 bases at J, with 17 bases in the middle. The CDR3 DNA reads as TGTGCCATCAGTGAAGGTGGTGGCCCTGGTGCAGATACGCAGTATTTT. Amino acid sequence: CAISEGGGPGADTQYF.

The gene calls are TRBV5-4 and TRBJ2-7, with D uncertain. The CDR3 is made up of 13 amino acids. V was trimmed by 2 bases and J by 3 bases, leaving 9 bases between them. The germline V gene has CDR1 SGHNT and CDR2 YYREEE (reference sequence). The CDR3 coding sequence is TGTGCCAGCAGCTTTTTTGACGGCTACGAGCAGTACTTC. Amino acids: CASSFFDGYEQYF.